What follows describes a single TCR beta chain. Germline assignment: CDR1 LGHDT and CDR2 YNNKEL (reference sequence). This CDR3 region has 15 residues. The V gene end was trimmed by 4 bases and the J gene end by 4 bases; junction bases not matched to a gene: 10. Living in roughly 25 US areas, the participants were between roughly 18 and 89 years of age. This entry belongs to a study of blood T cell repertoires in COVID-19. Study-level information: The United States, Italy and Spain were the sources of the acute and convalescent COVID-19 samples.

Per the original data handling: Reference gene primers were amplified, and this amplification served to estimate nucleated cell counts. Here immunoSEQ multiplex PCR was the method, and the copy in TCRdb shows in-frame clones only, minus some. V, J and clone size are taken as reported in that table, and D and trimming were inferred from the DNA itself. The sample shows approximately 260,000 clones, roughly 86% of them seen only once. V usage is TRBV3-1 (or the pseudogene TRBV3-2) and J usage is TRBJ2-7; 7 nucleotides line up with TRBD2. Sequenced: PBMCs or T cells enriched from blood (not recorded which). This TCR was recovered from a woman aged 55-69 years who had recovered from COVID-19. CDR3 nucleotide sequence: TGTGCCAGCAGCCTTGGGGGGGGTGCCACTTACGAGCAGTACTTC. The encoded protein is CASSLGGGATYEQYF.